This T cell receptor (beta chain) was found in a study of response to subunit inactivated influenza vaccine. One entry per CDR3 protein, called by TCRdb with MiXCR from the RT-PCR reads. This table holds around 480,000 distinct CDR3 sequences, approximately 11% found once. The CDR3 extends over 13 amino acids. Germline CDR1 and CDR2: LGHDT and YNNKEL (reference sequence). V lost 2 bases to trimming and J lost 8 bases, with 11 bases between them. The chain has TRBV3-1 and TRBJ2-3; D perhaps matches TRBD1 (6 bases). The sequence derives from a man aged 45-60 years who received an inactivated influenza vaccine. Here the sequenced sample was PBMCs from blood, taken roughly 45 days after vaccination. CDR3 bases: TGTGCCAGCAGCCAACACAGGGATGGTACGCAGTATTTT. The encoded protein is CASSQHRDGTQYF.